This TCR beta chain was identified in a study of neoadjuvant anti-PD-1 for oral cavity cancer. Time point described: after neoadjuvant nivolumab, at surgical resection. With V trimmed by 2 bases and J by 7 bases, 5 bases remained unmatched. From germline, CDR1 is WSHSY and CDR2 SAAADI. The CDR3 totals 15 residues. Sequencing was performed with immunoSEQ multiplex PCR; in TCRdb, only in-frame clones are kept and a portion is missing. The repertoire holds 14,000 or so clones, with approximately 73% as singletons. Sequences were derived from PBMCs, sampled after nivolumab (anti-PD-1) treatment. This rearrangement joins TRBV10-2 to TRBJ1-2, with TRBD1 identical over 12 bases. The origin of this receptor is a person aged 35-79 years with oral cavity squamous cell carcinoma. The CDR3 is CASSEGTGGAVGYTF. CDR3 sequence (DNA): TGCGCCAGCAGTGAGGGGACAGGGGGCGCAGTTGGCTACACCTTC.